The clone carrying this T cell receptor beta chain turned up a few times. The antigen remains unidentified. This specimen belongs to a study of PD-1 blockade in classical Hodgkin lymphoma. Whole-study context: Patients were dosed intravenously with nivolumab at 3 mg/kg every 2 weeks. The study's findings and limits: A significant rise in TCR diversity by C4D1 was seen for CD4+ but not CD8+ cells. Newly diagnosed patients had baseline TCR diversity that was reportedly lower than that of healthy donors.

The CDR3 contains 15 residues. CDR1 and CDR2 from the germline V gene are SGDLS and YYNGEE. The V and J ends lost 3 bases and 8 bases respectively, with 20 bases between them. Time point here: cycle 4 day 1 (C4D1), after 5 to 7 weeks of nivolumab. Relapse after autologous stem cell transplantation occurred in every patient, and brentuximab vedotin exposure varied. Using magnetic negative selection, the CD4+ T cells were separated out of thawed PBMCs. Assay: immunoSEQ multiplex PCR; the TCRdb copy retains only in-frame clones and omits some. The table lists over 15,000 clones, over 65% of them singletons.

The sample in question was CD4+ T cells from blood, obtained before the fourth cycle of nivolumab. This clonotype was obtained from a human donor with classical Hodgkin lymphoma. The gene calls are TRBV9 and TRBJ1-2; no reliable D call. CDR3 sequence: CASSAQTAGLGGYTF. Here the CDR3 DNA reads TGTGCCAGCAGCGCCCAGACCGCCGGGCTTGGGGGCTACACCTTC. The full variable domain, rest sourced from reference TRBV9 and TRBJ1-2, is DSGVTQTPKHLITATGQRVTLRCSPRSGDLSVYWYQQSLDQGLQFLIQYYNGEERAKGNILERFSAQQFPDLHSELNLSSLELGDSALYFCASSAQTAGLGGYTFGSGTRLTVV.